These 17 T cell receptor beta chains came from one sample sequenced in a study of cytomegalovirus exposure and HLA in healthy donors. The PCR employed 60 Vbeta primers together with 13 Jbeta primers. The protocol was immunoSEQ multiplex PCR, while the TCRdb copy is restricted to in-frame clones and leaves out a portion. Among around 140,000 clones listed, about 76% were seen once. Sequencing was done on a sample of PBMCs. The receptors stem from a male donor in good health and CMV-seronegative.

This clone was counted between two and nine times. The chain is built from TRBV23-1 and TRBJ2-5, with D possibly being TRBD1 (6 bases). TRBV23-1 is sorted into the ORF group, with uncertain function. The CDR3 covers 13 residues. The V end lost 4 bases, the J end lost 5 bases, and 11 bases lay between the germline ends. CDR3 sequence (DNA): TGCGCCAGCAGTCCGTGGACAGATGAGACCCAGTACTTC. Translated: CASSPWTDETQYF.

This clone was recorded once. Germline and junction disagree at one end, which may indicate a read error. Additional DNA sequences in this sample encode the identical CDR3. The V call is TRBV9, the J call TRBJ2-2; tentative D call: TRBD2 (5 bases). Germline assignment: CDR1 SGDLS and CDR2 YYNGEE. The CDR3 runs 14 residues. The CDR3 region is CASSVEGPTGELFF. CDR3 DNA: TGTGCCAGCAGCGTCGAGGGTCCCACCGGGGAGCTGTTCTTT. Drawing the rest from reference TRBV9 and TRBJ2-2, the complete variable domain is DSGVTQTPKHLITATGQRVTLRCSPRSGDLSVYWYQQSLDQGLQFLIQYYNGEERAKGNILERFSAQQFPDLHSELNLSSLELGDSALYFCASSVEGPTGELFFGEGSRLTVL.

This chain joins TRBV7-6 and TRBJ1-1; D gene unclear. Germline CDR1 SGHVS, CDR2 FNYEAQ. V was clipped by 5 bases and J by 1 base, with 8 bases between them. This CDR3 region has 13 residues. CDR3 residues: CASSSTGNTEAFF. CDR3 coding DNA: TGTGCCAGCAGCAGCACGGGGAACACTGAAGCTTTCTTT.

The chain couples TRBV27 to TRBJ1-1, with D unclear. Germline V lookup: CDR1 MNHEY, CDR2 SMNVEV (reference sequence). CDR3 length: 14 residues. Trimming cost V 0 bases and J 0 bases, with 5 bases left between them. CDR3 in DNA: TGTGCCAGCAGTTTATCGGCCCTGAACACTGAAGCTTTCTTT. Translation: CASSLSALNTEAFF.

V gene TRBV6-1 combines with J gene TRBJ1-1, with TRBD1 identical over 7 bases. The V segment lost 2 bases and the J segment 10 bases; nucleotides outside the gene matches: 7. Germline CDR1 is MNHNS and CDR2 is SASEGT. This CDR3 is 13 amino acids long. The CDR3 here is CASSEIGGAGAFF. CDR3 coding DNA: TGTGCCAGCAGTGAAATAGGGGGCGCCGGAGCTTTCTTT.

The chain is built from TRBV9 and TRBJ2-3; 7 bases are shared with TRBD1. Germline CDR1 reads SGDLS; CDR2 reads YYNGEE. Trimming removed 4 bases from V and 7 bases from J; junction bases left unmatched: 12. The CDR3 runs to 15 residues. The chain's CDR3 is CASSPPQGESNTQYF. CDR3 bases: TGTGCCAGCAGCCCCCCTCAGGGGGAGTCCAATACGCAGTATTTT.

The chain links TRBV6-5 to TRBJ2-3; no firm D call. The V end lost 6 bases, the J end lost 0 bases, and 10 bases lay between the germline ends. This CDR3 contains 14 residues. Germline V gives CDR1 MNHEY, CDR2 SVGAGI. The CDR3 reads CASSPFPSTDTQYF. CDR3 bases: TGTGCCAGCAGCCCGTTCCCTAGCACAGATACGCAGTATTTT.

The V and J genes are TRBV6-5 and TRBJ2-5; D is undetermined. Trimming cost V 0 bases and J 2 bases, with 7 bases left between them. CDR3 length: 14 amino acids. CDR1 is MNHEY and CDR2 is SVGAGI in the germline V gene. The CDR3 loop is CASSYSSFQETQYF. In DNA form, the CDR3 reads TGTGCCAGCAGTTACTCGAGCTTTCAAGAGACCCAGTACTTC.

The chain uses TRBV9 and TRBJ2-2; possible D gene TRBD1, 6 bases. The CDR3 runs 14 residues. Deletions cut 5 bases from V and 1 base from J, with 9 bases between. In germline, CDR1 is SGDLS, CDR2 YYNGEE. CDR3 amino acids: CASRSDRNTGELFF. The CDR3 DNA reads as TGTGCCAGCAGATCGGACAGGAACACCGGGGAGCTGTTTTTT. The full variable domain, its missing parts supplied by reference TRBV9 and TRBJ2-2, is DSGVTQTPKHLITATGQRVTLRCSPRSGDLSVYWYQQSLDQGLQFLIQYYNGEERAKGNILERFSAQQFPDLHSELNLSSLELGDSALYFCASRSDRNTGELFFGEGSRLTVL.

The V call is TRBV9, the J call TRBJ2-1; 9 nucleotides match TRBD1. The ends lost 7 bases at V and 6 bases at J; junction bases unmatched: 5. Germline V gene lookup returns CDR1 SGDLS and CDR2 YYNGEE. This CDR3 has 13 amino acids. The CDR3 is CASEGTGRNEQFF. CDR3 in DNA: TGTGCCAGCGAAGGGACAGGGCGCAATGAGCAGTTCTTC. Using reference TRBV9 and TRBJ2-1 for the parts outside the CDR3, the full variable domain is DSGVTQTPKHLITATGQRVTLRCSPRSGDLSVYWYQQSLDQGLQFLIQYYNGEERAKGNILERFSAQQFPDLHSELNLSSLELGDSALYFCASEGTGRNEQFFGPGTRLTVL.

CDR3 bases: TGTGCCAGCAGTGTACAGGGGGGGGCTGGAAACACCATATATTTT. Amino acids: CASSVQGGAGNTIYF. The chain uses TRBV2 and TRBJ1-3, with TRBD1 matching 8 bases. The CDR3 contains 15 residues. CDR1 is SNHLY and CDR2 is FYNNEI in the germline V gene. After removal of 4 bases from V and 2 bases from J, the junction contained 4 bases not matched to a gene.

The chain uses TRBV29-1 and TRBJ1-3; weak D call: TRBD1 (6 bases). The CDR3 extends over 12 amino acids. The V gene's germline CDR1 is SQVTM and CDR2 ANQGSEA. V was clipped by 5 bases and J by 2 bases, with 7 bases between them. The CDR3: CSVRTAGNTIYF. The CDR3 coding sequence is TGCAGCGTTAGGACAGCTGGAAACACCATATATTTT.

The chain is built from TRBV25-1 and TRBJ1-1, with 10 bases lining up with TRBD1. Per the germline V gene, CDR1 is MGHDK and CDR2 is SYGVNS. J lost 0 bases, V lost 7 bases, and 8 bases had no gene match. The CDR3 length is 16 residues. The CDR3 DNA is TGTGCCAGCACCCCGGACAGGGGGGTGATGAACACTGAAGCTTTCTTT. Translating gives CASTPDRGVMNTEAFF.

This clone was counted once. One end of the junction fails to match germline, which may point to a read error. The CDR3 coding sequence is TGTGCCAGCAGTGGGTCGACTGGGGCCAACGGCCTGACTTTC. It codes for CASSGSTGANGLTF. The chain recombines TRBV6-5 with TRBJ2-6; possibly TRBD1 for D (5 bases). Germline CDR1 reads MNHEY; CDR2 reads SVGAGI. This CDR3 has 14 residues.

CDR3 in amino acids: CASSFNRENTEAFF. CDR3 sequence (DNA): TGCGCCAGCAGCTTTAATCGGGAGAACACTGAAGCTTTCTTT. The chain joins TRBV5-1 to TRBJ1-1; D gene uncertain. The CDR3 consists of 14 residues. Trimming cost V 2 bases and J 1 base, with 9 bases left between them. The germline gives CDR1 SGHRS, CDR2 YFSETQ. The full variable domain, its missing parts supplied by reference TRBV5-1 and TRBJ1-1, is KAGVTQTPRYLIKTRGQQVTLSCSPISGHRSVSWYQQTPGQGLQFLFEYFSETQRNKGNFPGRFSGRQFSNSRSEMNVSTLELGDSALYLCASSFNRENTEAFFGQGTRLTVV.

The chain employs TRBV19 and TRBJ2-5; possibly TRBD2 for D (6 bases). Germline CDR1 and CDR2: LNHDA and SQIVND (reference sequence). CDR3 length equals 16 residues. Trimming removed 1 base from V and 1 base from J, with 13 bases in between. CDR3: CASSIGVAGSQETQYF. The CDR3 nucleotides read TGTGCCAGTAGTATAGGTGTGGCGGGAAGCCAAGAGACCCAGTACTTC.

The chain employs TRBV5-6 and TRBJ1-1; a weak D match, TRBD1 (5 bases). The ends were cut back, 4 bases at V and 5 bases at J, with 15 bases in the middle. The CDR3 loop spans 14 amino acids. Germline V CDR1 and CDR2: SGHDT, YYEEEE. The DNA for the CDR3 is TGTGCCAGCAGCAAACAGGCCGTTAGAACTGAAGCTTTCTTT. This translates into CASSKQAVRTEAFF.